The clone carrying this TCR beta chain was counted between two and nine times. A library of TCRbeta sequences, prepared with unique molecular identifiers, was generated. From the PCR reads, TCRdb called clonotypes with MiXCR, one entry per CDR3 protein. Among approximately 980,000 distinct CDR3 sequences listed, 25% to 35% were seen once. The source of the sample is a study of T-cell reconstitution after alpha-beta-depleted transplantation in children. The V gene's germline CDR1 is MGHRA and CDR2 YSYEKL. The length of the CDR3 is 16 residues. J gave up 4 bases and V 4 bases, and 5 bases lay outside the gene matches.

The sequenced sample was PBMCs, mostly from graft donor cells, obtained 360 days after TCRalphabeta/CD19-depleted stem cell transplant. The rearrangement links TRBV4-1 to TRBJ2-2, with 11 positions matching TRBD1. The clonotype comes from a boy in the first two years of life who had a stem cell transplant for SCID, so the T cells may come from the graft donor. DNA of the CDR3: TGCGCCAGCAGCCCACCCGGGACAGGGGGCACCGGGGAGCTGTTTTTT. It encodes CASSPPGTGGTGELFF.